The T cell receptor beta chain described here comes from a study of beta chain features in type 1 diabetes. Study overall: Across all samples, roughly 98,000,000 sorted cells were examined.

Isolation of CD4+ naive, central memory, regulatory and stem cell-like memory cells was achieved by sorting via CD45RO/CCR7/CD25/CD127/CD95/CD27. Findings and limits, study-wide: An over-representation of cells with high TCR expression could result from cDNA sequencing.

Isolated RNA was reverse transcribed in full, so expressed TCRB transcripts were sequenced. TCRdb keeps only in-frame clones here, not all; method: immunoSEQ multiplex PCR. This table has 900,000 or so clones, 15% to 20% appearing once. On this clone itself: Antigen: not known.

CDR1 is MDHEN, CDR2 SYDVKM, per germline. The CDR3 totals 12 residues. The V end was cut by 7 bases, the J end by 6 bases, with 10 bases between. The sequence was obtained from a woman aged 18-29 years in good health. The V and J genes are TRBV28 and TRBJ1-5, with a tentative D call TRBD1 (6 bases). Material for sequencing was naive CD4+ T cells from blood. CDR3 coding DNA: TGTGCCAGCAACAGGGATCTTCAGCCCCAGCATTTT. It yields the protein CASNRDLQPQHF.